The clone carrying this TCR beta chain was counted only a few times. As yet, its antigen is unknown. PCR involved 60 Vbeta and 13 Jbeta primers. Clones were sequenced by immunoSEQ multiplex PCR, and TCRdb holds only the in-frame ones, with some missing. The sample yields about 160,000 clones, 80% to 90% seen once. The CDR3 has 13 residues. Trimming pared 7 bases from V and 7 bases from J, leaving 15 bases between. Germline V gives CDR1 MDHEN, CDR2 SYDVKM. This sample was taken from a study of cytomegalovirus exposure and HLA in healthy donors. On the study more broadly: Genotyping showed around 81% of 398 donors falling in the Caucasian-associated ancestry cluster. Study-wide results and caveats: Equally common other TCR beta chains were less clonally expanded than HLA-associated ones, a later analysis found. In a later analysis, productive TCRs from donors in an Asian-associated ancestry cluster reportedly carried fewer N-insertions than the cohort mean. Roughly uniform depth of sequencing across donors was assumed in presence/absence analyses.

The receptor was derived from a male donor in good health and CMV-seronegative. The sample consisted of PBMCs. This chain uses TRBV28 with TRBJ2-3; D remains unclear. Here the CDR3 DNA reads TGTGCCAGCAAAGCTGCACCATCCAATACGCAGTATTTT. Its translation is CASKAAPSNTQYF. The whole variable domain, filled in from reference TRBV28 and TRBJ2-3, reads DVKVTQSSRYLVKRTGEKVFLECVQDMDHENMFWYRQDPGLGLRLIYFSYDVKMKEKGDIPEGYSVSREKKERFSLILESASTNQTSMYLCASKAAPSNTQYFGPGTRLTVL.